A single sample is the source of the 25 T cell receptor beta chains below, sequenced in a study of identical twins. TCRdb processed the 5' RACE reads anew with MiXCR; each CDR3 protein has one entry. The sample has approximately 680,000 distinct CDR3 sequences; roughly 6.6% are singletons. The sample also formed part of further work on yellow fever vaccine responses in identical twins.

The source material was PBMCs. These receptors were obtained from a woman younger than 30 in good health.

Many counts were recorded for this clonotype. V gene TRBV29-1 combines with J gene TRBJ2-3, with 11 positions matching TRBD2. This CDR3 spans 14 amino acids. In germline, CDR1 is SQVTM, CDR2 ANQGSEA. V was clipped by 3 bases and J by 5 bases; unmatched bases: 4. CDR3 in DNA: TGCAGCGTTGAGCCTAGCGGGGGGATAGATACGCAGTATTTT. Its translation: CSVEPSGGIDTQYF.

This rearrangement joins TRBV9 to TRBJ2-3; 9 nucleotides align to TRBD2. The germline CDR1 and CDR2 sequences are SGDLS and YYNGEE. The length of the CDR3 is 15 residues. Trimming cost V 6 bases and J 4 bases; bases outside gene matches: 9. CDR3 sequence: CASTNTSGYADTQYF. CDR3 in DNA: TGTGCCAGCACCAATACTAGCGGGTACGCAGATACGCAGTATTTT.

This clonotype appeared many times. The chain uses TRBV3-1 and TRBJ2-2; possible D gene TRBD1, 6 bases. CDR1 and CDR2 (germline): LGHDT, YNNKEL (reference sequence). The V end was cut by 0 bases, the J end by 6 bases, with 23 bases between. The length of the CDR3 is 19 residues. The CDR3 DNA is TGTGCCAGCAGCCAAGATCGGTACTCCCACCGGGACAAGTCCGGGGAGCTGTTTTTT. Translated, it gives CASSQDRYSHRDKSGELFF.

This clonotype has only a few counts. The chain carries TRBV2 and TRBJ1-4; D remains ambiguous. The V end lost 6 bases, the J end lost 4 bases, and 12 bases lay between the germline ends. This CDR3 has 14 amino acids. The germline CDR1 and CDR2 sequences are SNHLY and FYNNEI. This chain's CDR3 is CASSWAGLNEKLFF. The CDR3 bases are TGTGCCAGCAGCTGGGCAGGACTTAATGAAAAACTGTTTTTT.

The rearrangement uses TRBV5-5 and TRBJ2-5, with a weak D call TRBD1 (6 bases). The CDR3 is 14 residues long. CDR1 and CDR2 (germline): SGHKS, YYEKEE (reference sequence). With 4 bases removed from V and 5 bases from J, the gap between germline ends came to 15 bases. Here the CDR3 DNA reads TGTGCCAGCAGCGGGGGCCCTAAGGGTGAGACCCAGTACTTC. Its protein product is CASSGGPKGETQYF.

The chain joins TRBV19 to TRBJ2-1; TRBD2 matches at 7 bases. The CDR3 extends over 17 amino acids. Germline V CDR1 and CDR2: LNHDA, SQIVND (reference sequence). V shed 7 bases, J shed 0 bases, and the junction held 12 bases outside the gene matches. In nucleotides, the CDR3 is TGTGCCAGTATGAGTAGCGGGCGCCCCAGCTCCTACAATGAGCAGTTCTTC. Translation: CASMSSGRPSSYNEQFF. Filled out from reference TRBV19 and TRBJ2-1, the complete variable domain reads DGGITQSPKYLFRKEGQNVTLSCEQNLNHDAMYWYRQDPGQGLRLIYYSQIVNDFQKGDIAEGYSVSREKKESFPLTVTSAQKNPTAFYLCASMSSGRPSSYNEQFFGPGTRLTVL.

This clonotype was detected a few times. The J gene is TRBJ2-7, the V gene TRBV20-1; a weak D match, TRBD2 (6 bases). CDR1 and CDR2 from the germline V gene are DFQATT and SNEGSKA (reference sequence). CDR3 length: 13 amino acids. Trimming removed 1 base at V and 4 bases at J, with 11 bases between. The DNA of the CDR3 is TGCAGTGCTAGAGGGCGGGGTCCGTACGAGCAGTACTTC. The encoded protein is CSARGRGPYEQYF.

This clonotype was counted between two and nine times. The CDR3: CASTRGGGVNSPLHF. In DNA, the CDR3 is TGTGCCAGCACGCGTGGAGGGGGAGTTAATTCACCCCTCCACTTT. This chain uses TRBV27 with TRBJ1-6; tentatively, D is TRBD1 (6 bases). Trimming took off 7 bases at V and 6 bases at J, with 16 bases between the two ends. CDR1 is MNHEY and CDR2 is SMNVEV in the germline V gene (reference sequence). The length of the CDR3 is 15 residues.

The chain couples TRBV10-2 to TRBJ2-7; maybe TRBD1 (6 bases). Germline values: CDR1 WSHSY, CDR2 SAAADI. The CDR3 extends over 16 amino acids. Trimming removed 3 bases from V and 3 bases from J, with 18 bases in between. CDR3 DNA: TGCGCCAGCAGTGATAGGGGGACCCCGGATGGCTACGAGCAGTACTTC. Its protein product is CASSDRGTPDGYEQYF.

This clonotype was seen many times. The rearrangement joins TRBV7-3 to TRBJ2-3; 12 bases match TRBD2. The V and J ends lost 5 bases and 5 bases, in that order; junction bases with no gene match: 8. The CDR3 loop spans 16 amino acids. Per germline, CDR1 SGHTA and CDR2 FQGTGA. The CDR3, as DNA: TGTGCCAGCAGCACCCGGACTAGCGGGACTGGAGATACGCAGTATTTT. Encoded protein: CASSTRTSGTGDTQYF. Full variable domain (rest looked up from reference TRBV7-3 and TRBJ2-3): GAGVSQTPSNKVTEKGKYVELRCDPISGHTALYWYRQSLGQGPEFLIYFQGTGAADDSGLPNDRFFAVRPEGSVSTLKIQRTERGDSAVYLCASSTRTSGTGDTQYFGPGTRLTVL.

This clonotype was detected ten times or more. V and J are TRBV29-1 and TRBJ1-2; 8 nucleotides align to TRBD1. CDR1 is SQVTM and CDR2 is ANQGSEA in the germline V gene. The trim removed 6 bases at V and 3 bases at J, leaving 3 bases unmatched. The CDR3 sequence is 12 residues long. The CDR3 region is CSVGQGHYGYTF. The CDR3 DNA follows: TGCAGCGTCGGACAGGGCCACTATGGCTACACCTTC.

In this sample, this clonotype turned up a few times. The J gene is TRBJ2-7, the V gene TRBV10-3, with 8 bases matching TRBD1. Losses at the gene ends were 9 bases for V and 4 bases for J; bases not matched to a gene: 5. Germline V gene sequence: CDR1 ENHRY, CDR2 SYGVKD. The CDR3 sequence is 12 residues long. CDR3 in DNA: TGTGCCATTGGGACAGGTGTTTACGAGCAGTACTTC. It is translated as CAIGTGVYEQYF.

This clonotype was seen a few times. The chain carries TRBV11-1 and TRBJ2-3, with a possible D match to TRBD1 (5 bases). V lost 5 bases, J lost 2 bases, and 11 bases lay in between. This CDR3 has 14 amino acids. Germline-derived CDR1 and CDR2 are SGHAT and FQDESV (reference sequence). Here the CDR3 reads CASSLGQVTDTQYF. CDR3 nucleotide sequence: TGTGCCAGCAGCCTGGGGCAGGTCACAGATACGCAGTATTTT.

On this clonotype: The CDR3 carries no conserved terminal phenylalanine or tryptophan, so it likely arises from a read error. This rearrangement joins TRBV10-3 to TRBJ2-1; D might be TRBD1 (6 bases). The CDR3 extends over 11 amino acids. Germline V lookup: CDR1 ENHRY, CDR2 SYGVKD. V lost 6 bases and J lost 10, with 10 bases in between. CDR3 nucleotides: TGTGCCATCAGCGTGGGGGCGGAGCAGTTCTCC. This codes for CAISVGAEQFS.

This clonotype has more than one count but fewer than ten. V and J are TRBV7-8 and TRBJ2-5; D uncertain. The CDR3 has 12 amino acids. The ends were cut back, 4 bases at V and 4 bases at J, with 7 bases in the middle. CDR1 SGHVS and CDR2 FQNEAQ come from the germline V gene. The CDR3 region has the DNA TGTGCCAGCAGCTATTCCCCAGAGACCCAGTACTTC. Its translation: CASSYSPETQYF. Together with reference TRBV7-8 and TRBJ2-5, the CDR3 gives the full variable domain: GAGVSQSPRYKVAKRGQDVALRCDPISGHVSLFWYQQALGQGPEFLTYFQNEAQLDKSGLPSDRFFAERPEGSVSTLKIQRTQQEDSAVYLCASSYSPETQYFGPGTRLLVL.

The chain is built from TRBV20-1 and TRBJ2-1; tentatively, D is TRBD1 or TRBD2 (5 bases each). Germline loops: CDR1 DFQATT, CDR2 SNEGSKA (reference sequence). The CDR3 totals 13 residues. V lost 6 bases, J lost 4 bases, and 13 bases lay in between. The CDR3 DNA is TGCAGTGCGACCGGGACGGCTTACAATGAGCAGTTCTTC. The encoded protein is CSATGTAYNEQFF.

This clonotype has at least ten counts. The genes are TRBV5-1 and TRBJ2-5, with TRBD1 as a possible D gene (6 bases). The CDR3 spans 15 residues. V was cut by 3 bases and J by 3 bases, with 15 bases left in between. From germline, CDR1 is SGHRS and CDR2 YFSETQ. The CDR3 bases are TGCGCCAGCAGCTCTACAGGGCAAACCAAAGAGACCCAGTACTTC. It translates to CASSSTGQTKETQYF.

Here the CDR3 reads CASSQDPNSTPRNEQFF. The CDR3 DNA sequence: TGTGCCAGCAGCCAAGACCCTAACAGCACCCCCCGCAATGAGCAGTTCTTC. The rearrangement uses TRBV3-1 and TRBJ2-1; D uncertain. Per germline, CDR1 LGHDT and CDR2 YNNKEL (reference sequence). This CDR3 has 17 residues. Trimming shortened V by 0 bases and J by 6 bases, and 18 bases separated the two germline ends.

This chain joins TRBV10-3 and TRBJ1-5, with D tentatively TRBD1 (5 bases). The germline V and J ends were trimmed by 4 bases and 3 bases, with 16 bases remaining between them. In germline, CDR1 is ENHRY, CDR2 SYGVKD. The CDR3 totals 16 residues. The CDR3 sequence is CAISAARVETNQPQHF. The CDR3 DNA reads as TGTGCCATCAGTGCCGCCAGGGTGGAGACCAATCAGCCCCAGCATTTT.

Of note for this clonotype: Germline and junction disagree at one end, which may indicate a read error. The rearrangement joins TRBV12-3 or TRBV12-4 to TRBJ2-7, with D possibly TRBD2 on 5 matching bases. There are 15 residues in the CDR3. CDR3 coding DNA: TGTGCCATCAGTTCCACCCCCGGACTGCCATCCGAGCAGTACTTC. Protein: CAISSTPGLPSEQYF.

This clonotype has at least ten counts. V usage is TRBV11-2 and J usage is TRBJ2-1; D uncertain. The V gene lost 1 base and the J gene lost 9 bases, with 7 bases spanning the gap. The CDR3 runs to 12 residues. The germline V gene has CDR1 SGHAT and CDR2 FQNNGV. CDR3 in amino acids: CASSLGPGEQFF. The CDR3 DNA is TGTGCCAGCAGCTTAGGTCCGGGTGAGCAGTTCTTC.

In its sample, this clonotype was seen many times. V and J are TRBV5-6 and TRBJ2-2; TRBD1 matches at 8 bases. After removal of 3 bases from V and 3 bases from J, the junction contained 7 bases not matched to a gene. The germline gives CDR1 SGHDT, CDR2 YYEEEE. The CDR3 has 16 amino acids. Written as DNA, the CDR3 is TGTGCCAGCAGCTCCCCCGGACAGGGCTACACCGGGGAGCTGTTTTTT. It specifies CASSSPGQGYTGELFF.

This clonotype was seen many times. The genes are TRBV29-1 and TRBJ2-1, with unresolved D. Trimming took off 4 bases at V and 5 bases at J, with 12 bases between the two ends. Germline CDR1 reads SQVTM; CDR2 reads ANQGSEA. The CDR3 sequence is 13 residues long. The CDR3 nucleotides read TGCAGCGTTGTACCTGGCAAGAACAATGAGCAGTTCTTC. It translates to CSVVPGKNNEQFF.

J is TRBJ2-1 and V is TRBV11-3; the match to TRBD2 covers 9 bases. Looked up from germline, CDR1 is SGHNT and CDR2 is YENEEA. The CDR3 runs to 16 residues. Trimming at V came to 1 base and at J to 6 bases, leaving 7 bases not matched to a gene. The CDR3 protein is CASSLAVRGGPNEQFF. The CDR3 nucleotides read TGTGCCAGCAGCTTAGCTGTGCGGGGGGGCCCCAATGAGCAGTTCTTC.

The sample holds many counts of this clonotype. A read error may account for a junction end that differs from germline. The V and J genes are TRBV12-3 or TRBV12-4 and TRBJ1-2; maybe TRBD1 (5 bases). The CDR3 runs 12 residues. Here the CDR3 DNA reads TGTGCCAGCAGTTTTTTTAAGGGGCCTATCTTGTTC. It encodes CASSFFKGPILF.